One sample yielded the 21 T cell receptor beta chains listed below, sequenced in a study of cytomegalovirus exposure and HLA in healthy donors. PCR employed 60 Vbeta and 13 Jbeta primers. Assay used: immunoSEQ multiplex PCR; TCRdb lists only in-frame clones, some missing. This table holds roughly 100,000 clones, roughly 80% found once. Specimen: PBMCs. The source of these receptors is a male donor in good health and CMV-seropositive.

This clone was recorded a few times. The chain uses TRBV5-4 and TRBJ2-1, with 7 bases lining up with TRBD1. The CDR3 is 15 residues long. Germline loops: CDR1 SGHNT, CDR2 YYREEE (reference sequence). V lost 6 bases, J lost 1 base, and 7 bases stayed unmatched. The CDR3 spells CASTVGGGSYNEQFF. CDR3 DNA sequence: TGTGCCAGCACCGTAGGGGGCGGGTCCTACAATGAGCAGTTCTTC.

This chain links TRBV10-3 with TRBJ1-2, with 7 bases that match TRBD1. The length of the CDR3 is 13 residues. The ends lost 4 bases at V and 4 bases at J; junction bases unmatched: 3. Germline CDR1 reads ENHRY; CDR2 reads SYGVKD. CDR3 DNA sequence: TGTGCCATCAGTGGACAGGGTGTCTATGGCTACACCTTC. This sequence encodes CAISGQGVYGYTF.

The chain employs TRBV28 and TRBJ2-3, with TRBD2 matching over 11 bases. Germline V gives CDR1 MDHEN, CDR2 SYDVKM. The CDR3 contains 17 residues. V dropped 6 bases and J dropped 1; count of bases not matched to a gene: 9. In DNA, the CDR3 is TGTGCCAGCAGCACCAGGACTAGCGGGCGCGGCACAGATACGCAGTATTTT. The encoded protein is CASSTRTSGRGTDTQYF. The full variable domain, with the rest looked up from reference TRBV28 and TRBJ2-3, is DVKVTQSSRYLVKRTGEKVFLECVQDMDHENMFWYRQDPGLGLRLIYFSYDVKMKEKGDIPEGYSVSREKKERFSLILESASTNQTSMYLCASSTRTSGRGTDTQYFGPGTRLTVL.

The J gene is TRBJ2-7, the V gene TRBV7-3; D might be TRBD2 (6 bases). This CDR3 has 15 amino acids. Germline V gene data show CDR1 as SGHTA and CDR2 as FQGTGA. Trimming shortened V by 1 base and J by 0 bases, and 10 bases separated the two germline ends. The CDR3 here is CASSLRAGSSYEQYF. CDR3 bases: TGTGCCAGCAGCTTAAGGGCGGGAAGCTCCTACGAGCAGTACTTC.

This clone showed up just once. V and J are TRBV5-1 and TRBJ2-1, with 7 nucleotides matching TRBD2. Looked up from germline, CDR1 is SGHRS and CDR2 is YFSETQ. After removal of 0 bases from V and 4 bases from J, the junction contained 7 bases not matched to a gene. This CDR3 region has 16 residues. CDR3 region: CASSLAVRGGYNEQFF. The CDR3 nucleotides are TGCGCCAGCAGCTTGGCCGTAAGGGGAGGGTACAATGAGCAGTTCTTC.

The CDR3 region is CASSFLYNEQFF. The CDR3 DNA is TGTGCCAGCAGTTTCCTCTACAATGAGCAGTTCTTC. This chain links TRBV28 with TRBJ2-1; D remains unclear. The CDR3 covers 12 residues. Germline V CDR1 and CDR2: MDHEN, SYDVKM. Deletions cut 3 bases from V and 3 bases from J, with 3 bases between.

The chain recombines TRBV7-2 with TRBJ2-1; 8 positions agree with TRBD1. After removal of 3 bases from V and 2 bases from J, the junction contained 3 bases not matched to a gene. CDR1 is SGHTA and CDR2 is FQGNSA in the germline V gene. CDR3 length: 15 residues. CDR3 region: CASSFGQGPYNEQFF. CDR3 sequence (DNA): TGTGCCAGCAGCTTCGGACAGGGCCCCTACAATGAGCAGTTCTTC.

The chain is built from TRBV19 and TRBJ2-5; TRBD2 matches 8 bases. The CDR3 consists of 19 residues. Unmatched junction bases numbered 18, after V lost 3 bases and J lost 3 bases. Germline V CDR1 and CDR2: LNHDA, SQIVND (reference sequence). The chain's CDR3 is CASSIIVGLAGHRKETQYF. In DNA form, the CDR3 reads TGTGCCAGTAGTATTATCGTCGGGCTAGCGGGCCACCGGAAAGAGACCCAGTACTTC.

This chain links TRBV10-3 with TRBJ1-6; a possible D gene is TRBD1 (5 bases). Per germline, CDR1 ENHRY and CDR2 SYGVKD. CDR3 size: 14 residues. V lost 4 bases and J 4 bases, leaving 8 bases between the germline ends. As DNA, the CDR3 is TGTGCCATCAGTGGGGGGGGTTATAATTCACCCCTCCACTTT. This gives the protein CAISGGGYNSPLHF.

This clone was observed a few times. V is TRBV9 and J is TRBJ2-3, with a possible D match to TRBD1 (9 bases). The CDR3 covers 14 residues. V was cut by 4 bases and J by 6 bases, with 15 bases left in between. Looked up from germline, CDR1 is SGDLS and CDR2 is YYNGEE. The chain's CDR3 is CASSFSGTGDTQYF. CDR3 DNA sequence: TGTGCCAGCAGCTTTAGCGGGACAGGGGATACGCAGTATTTT.

This sequence joins TRBV5-1 and TRBJ2-1, with TRBD2 matching over 8 bases. The germline CDR1 and CDR2 sequences are SGHRS and YFSETQ. J was trimmed by 9 bases and V by 0 bases; bases with no gene match: 8. CDR3 length: 15 amino acids. This CDR3 is CASSLAVSGTGEQFF. DNA of the CDR3: TGCGCCAGCAGCTTGGCCGTTAGCGGGACGGGTGAGCAGTTCTTC.

The J gene is TRBJ1-3, the V gene TRBV7-2; no clear D. The CDR3 has 13 residues. From germline, CDR1 is SGHTA and CDR2 FQGNSA. The ends were cut back, 1 base at V and 8 bases at J, with 9 bases in the middle. CDR3 DNA sequence: TGTGCCAGCAGCTTAGTCCGGCAGGACACCATATATTTT. It yields the protein CASSLVRQDTIYF.

This clone showed up just a few times. The CDR3 nucleotides read TGTGCCAGCAGCTTAGCTGCTAGCGGGAGGACCTACGAGCAGTACTTC. Its translation is CASSLAASGRTYEQYF. The rearrangement links TRBV7-2 to TRBJ2-7; TRBD2 agrees at 11 bases. The CDR3 is 16 residues long. Trimming at V came to 0 bases and at J to 2 bases, leaving 3 bases not matched to a gene. Germline-derived CDR1 and CDR2 are SGHTA and FQGNSA.

J is TRBJ2-5 and V is TRBV7-2; tentatively, D is TRBD2 (5 bases). CDR1 and CDR2 (germline): SGHTA, FQGNSA. This CDR3 spans 14 amino acids. The V end lost 3 bases, the J end lost 2 bases, and 10 bases lay between the germline ends. The CDR3 DNA reads as TGTGCCAGCAGCTTTTACGGGGTACAAGAGACCCAGTACTTC. Amino acids: CASSFYGVQETQYF.

This sequence joins TRBV30 and TRBJ1-1; D is perhaps TRBD1 (5 bases). V lost 3 bases to trimming and J lost 7 bases, with 18 bases between them. Germline CDR1 and CDR2: GTSNPN and SVGIG (reference sequence). The CDR3 has 14 amino acids. CDR3 bases: TGTGCCTGGAGCCCGATCCCAGACAGATATGAAGCTTTCTTT. As protein: CAWSPIPDRYEAFF.

The CDR3 DNA is TGTGCCAGCAGTGAAGCGGGACAGGGGCGGGGAGCTTTCTTT. Protein product: CASSEAGQGRGAFF. The chain couples TRBV6-1 to TRBJ1-1; 10 bases fit TRBD1. The germline gives CDR1 MNHNS, CDR2 SASEGT. The CDR3 has 14 amino acids. With 0 bases clipped from V and 10 bases from J, the junction kept 5 bases outside the gene matches.

The chain recombines TRBV18 with TRBJ2-7, with TRBD2 matching over 12 bases. The length of the CDR3 is 15 residues. The germline V gene encodes CDR1 KGHSH and CDR2 LQKENI. J lost 0 bases, V lost 4 bases, and 1 base had no gene match. CDR3 nucleotide sequence: TGTGCCAGCTCACTGACTAGCGGGAGCTCCTACGAGCAGTACTTC. Translated: CASSLTSGSSYEQYF.

The genes are TRBV28 and TRBJ2-3; 8 positions agree with TRBD2. The CDR3 has 16 amino acids. V lost 10 bases to trimming and J lost 5 bases; unmatched junction nucleotides: 17. Germline-derived CDR1 and CDR2 are MDHEN and SYDVKM. The CDR3 DNA reads TGTGCCACCCAAAAGGCGGGACTAGGGACGGGAGATACGCAGTATTTT. This translates into CATQKAGLGTGDTQYF.

The sample holds one count of this clone. The chain is built from TRBV7-9 and TRBJ2-1; the D gene is possibly TRBD2 (7 bases). CDR1 and CDR2 from the germline V gene are SEHNR and FQNEAQ (reference sequence). The CDR3 loop spans 14 amino acids. The V gene lost 6 bases and the J gene lost 7 bases, with 16 bases spanning the gap. In DNA, the CDR3 is TGTGCCAGCAGGACGGGGGGCCCGCGGAATGAGCAGTTCTTC. Residues: CASRTGGPRNEQFF.

This clone was counted once. This chain uses TRBV6-6 with TRBJ2-7; D is perhaps TRBD2 (7 bases). Trimming removed 5 bases at V and 0 bases at J, with 14 bases between. CDR3 length equals 15 residues. Germline V lookup: CDR1 MNHNY, CDR2 SVGAGI (reference sequence). DNA for the CDR3: TGTGCCAGCAGTGGGGGGGCAGGGAGCTCCTACGAGCAGTACTTC. It yields the protein CASSGGAGSSYEQYF.

This rearrangement joins TRBV11-2 to TRBJ2-7, with TRBD2 identical over 8 bases. J lost 6 bases, V lost 1 base, and 14 bases had no gene match. Per the germline V gene, CDR1 is SGHAT and CDR2 is FQNNGV. The CDR3 has 17 residues. The CDR3 DNA follows: TGTGCCAGCAGCTTAGCTACTCAAGGACTAGCAGCTGGCGAGCAGTACTTC. It translates to CASSLATQGLAAGEQYF.